This TCR beta chain was obtained from a study of T cells in Graves' hyperthyroidism and ophthalmopathy. Patients between 18 and 65 years old had hyperthyroidism, newly diagnosed and lasting under 2 months. Cells are PBMCs isolated from about 10 ml of fresh blood. Researchers took RNA transcripts and amplified the TCR beta CDR3 regions from them. During a first-round RT-PCR of the TCR CDR3, the HTBI primer set was used. TCRdb reprocessed the multiplex PCR reads with MiXCR, giving one entry per CDR3 protein. The sample lists 300,000 to 450,000 distinct CDR3 sequences, less than 20% occurring once. V shed 0 bases and J shed 3 bases, with 9 bases lying between them. The CDR3 has 15 amino acids. Germline lookup yields CDR1 LNHNV and CDR2 YYDKDF (reference sequence).

Material: blood. This receptor was identified in a woman aged 18-30 years with Graves' hyperthyroidism that later progressed to Graves' ophthalmopathy. The rearrangement uses TRBV15 and TRBJ2-4; TRBD1 is a possible D gene (5 bases). DNA for the CDR3: TGTGCCACCAGCAGAGACAGGGTTGGCAAAAACATTCAGTACTTC. This gives the protein CATSRDRVGKNIQYF.